These 18 T cell receptor beta chains were all obtained from the same sample, sequenced in a study of regulatory T cells in long-lasting Graves disease. Time point here: persistent/refractory GD, antithyroid drugs over 5 years with positive TRAb. Researchers made the TCR library from RNA that was extracted from PBMCs. TCR beta libraries were built with iRepertoire HTBI primers and Arm-PCR of CDR3 regions. TCRdb re-derived calls from the multiplex PCR reads in MiXCR, one entry per CDR3 protein. The sample includes under 500,000 distinct CDR3 sequences, less than 25% of them seen just once. The specimen comprised peripheral blood mononuclear cells (PBMCs), sampled when the disease was refractory, from a patient treated with antithyroid drugs. The receptors come from a female donor with Graves disease.

This clonotype has a count of ten or more. The V gene is TRBV6-1, the J gene TRBJ1-1, with D maybe TRBD1 (6 bases). This CDR3 contains 16 residues. Germline V gives CDR1 MNHNS, CDR2 SASEGT. Trimming left V 6 bases short and J 3 bases short, with 20 bases between. The CDR3 DNA is TGTGCCAGCAGCTCGTTCAAAGGGACAACATACACTGAAGCTTTCTTT. Amino acid sequence: CASSSFKGTTYTEAFF.

A word on this clonotype: Being one base from a much bigger clone, this may be a read error. This chain uses TRBV28 with TRBJ2-2; 10 bases map to TRBD2. From germline, CDR1 is MDHEN and CDR2 SYDVKM. The CDR3 runs to 14 residues. The CDR3 nucleotides are TGTGTCAGCCTTAGCGGGAGGACCACCGGGGAGCTGTTTTTT. Amino acids: CVSLSGRTTGELFF.

In this sample, this clonotype turned up a few times. The chain couples TRBV25-1 to TRBJ1-1, with D unresolved. Trimming took off 2 bases at V and 1 base at J, with 5 bases between the two ends. The CDR3 sequence is 13 residues long. CDR1 MGHDK and CDR2 SYGVNS come from the germline V gene. The CDR3 protein is CASSEIGNTEAFF. The CDR3 nucleotides are TGTGCCAGCAGTGAAATCGGGAACACTGAAGCTTTCTTT.

This clonotype was seen a few times. The CDR3 here is CASSLVDRRQPQHF. The CDR3 nucleotides read TGTGCCAGCAGCCTTGTGGACAGGCGGCAGCCCCAGCATTTT. This chain uses TRBV5-8 with TRBJ1-5; TRBD1 matches 7 bases. The CDR3 loop spans 14 amino acids. The junction had 8 bases not matched to a gene; V was cut back by 4 bases and J by 7 bases. Germline-derived CDR1 and CDR2 are SGHTS and YDEGEE.

In the case of this clonotype: A much larger clone lies one base from this, so it may be a read error. The rearrangement links TRBV6-2 or TRBV6-3 to TRBJ2-7; tentative D call: TRBD2 (5 bases). This CDR3 has 14 residues. CDR1 is MNHEY and CDR2 is SVGEGT in the germline V gene. The CDR3 region is CAGSGGRLAYEQYF. The CDR3 DNA is TGTGCCGGCAGTGGAGGCAGGTTAGCCTACGAGCAGTACTTC.

This clonotype was recorded many times. This chain joins TRBV20-1 and TRBJ1-2, with D hard to call. The germline gives CDR1 DFQATT, CDR2 SNEGSKA (reference sequence). The CDR3 extends over 15 amino acids. V shed 0 bases and J shed 4 bases, with 15 bases lying between them. The CDR3 protein is CSARDSPWNPYGYTF. The CDR3, as DNA: TGCAGTGCTAGAGATTCTCCGTGGAACCCCTATGGCTACACCTTC.

With regard to this clonotype: A much larger clone is a single base away; this may be a read error. V is TRBV27 and J is TRBJ1-6; D gene uncertain. The germline V and J ends were trimmed by 3 bases and 10 bases, with 16 bases remaining between them. This CDR3 is built from 15 residues. Germline V lookup: CDR1 MNHEY, CDR2 SMNVEV (reference sequence). The CDR3 DNA reads TGTGCCAGCAGTTTGTTACCCCCCCAGAACTCACCCCTCCACTTT. It is translated as CASSLLPPQNSPLHF.

The V gene is TRBV20-1, the J gene TRBJ2-1; 8 bases match TRBD2. The junction had 13 bases not matched to a gene; V was cut back by 3 bases and J by 9 bases. Germline lookup yields CDR1 DFQATT and CDR2 SNEGSKA (reference sequence). There are 15 residues in the CDR3. CDR3 region: CSASEGAGDFGEQFF. Written as DNA, the CDR3 is TGCAGTGCTAGCGAAGGAGCGGGAGATTTCGGTGAGCAGTTCTTC.

This clonotype was seen repeatedly, ten times or more. The gene calls are TRBV28 and TRBJ1-6, with D possibly being TRBD1 (5 bases). This CDR3 is 15 amino acids long. V was clipped by 7 bases and J by 3 bases, with 13 bases between them. Germline CDR1 is MDHEN and CDR2 is SYDVKM. The CDR3: CASIEDTNYNSPLHF. For the CDR3, the DNA is TGTGCCAGCATTGAGGACACTAACTATAATTCACCCCTCCACTTT.

This chain connects TRBV28 to TRBJ2-3; 9 nucleotides line up with TRBD2. This CDR3 has 15 residues. Germline CDR1 MDHEN, CDR2 SYDVKM. V dropped 7 bases and J dropped 4; count of bases not matched to a gene: 9. The DNA of the CDR3 is TGTGCCAGCAAAGTGACTAGCGGTCGGTCAGATACGCAGTATTTT. Its translation is CASKVTSGRSDTQYF. Full variable domain (remainder filled in from reference TRBV28 and TRBJ2-3): DVKVTQSSRYLVKRTGEKVFLECVQDMDHENMFWYRQDPGLGLRLIYFSYDVKMKEKGDIPEGYSVSREKKERFSLILESASTNQTSMYLCASKVTSGRSDTQYFGPGTRLTVL.

This clonotype was seen only a few times. The chain links TRBV6-5 to TRBJ1-5; D possibly corresponds to TRBD1 (6 bases). Trimming took 2 bases from V and 5 from J, leaving 13 bases between them. From germline, CDR1 is MNHEY and CDR2 SVGAGI. This CDR3 has 15 amino acids. In nucleotides, the CDR3 is TGTGCCAGCAGTTACCACGGACAGAGCCATCAGCCCCAGCATTTT. It specifies CASSYHGQSHQPQHF.

Ten or more counts support this clonotype. The chain couples TRBV5-1 to TRBJ1-1; D is possibly TRBD1 (5 bases). Germline CDR1 reads SGHRS; CDR2 reads YFSETQ. V dropped 0 bases and J dropped 1 base, with 7 bases sitting between them. This CDR3 is built from 14 residues. The CDR3 nucleotides are TGCGCCAGCAGCTTGGACACAGGGAACACTGAAGCTTTCTTT. This gives the protein CASSLDTGNTEAFF. The whole variable domain, remainder taken from reference TRBV5-1 and TRBJ1-1, is KAGVTQTPRYLIKTRGQQVTLSCSPISGHRSVSWYQQTPGQGLQFLFEYFSETQRNKGNFPGRFSGRQFSNSRSEMNVSTLELGDSALYLCASSLDTGNTEAFFGQGTRLTVV.

A few counts support this clonotype. CDR3 amino acids: CASSLAGTTGEDGYTF. The DNA of the CDR3 is TGCGCCAGCAGCTTGGCCGGAACAACAGGGGAAGATGGCTACACCTTC. The chain joins TRBV5-1 to TRBJ1-2; TRBD1 matches 7 bases. The J segment lost 6 bases and the V segment lost 0 bases, leaving 11 bases of the junction unmatched. Per germline, CDR1 SGHRS and CDR2 YFSETQ. The CDR3 loop spans 16 amino acids.

This clonotype was found many times. Here the CDR3 DNA reads TGTGCCAGCACCTCGCTCCCCGGGAAGCAAAAATCCGAAAAACTGTTTTTT. It codes for CASTSLPGKQKSEKLFF. The chain couples TRBV6-1 to TRBJ1-4; D gene unclear. CDR1 is MNHNS, CDR2 SASEGT, per germline. The CDR3 spans 17 residues. Trimming took 7 bases from V and 8 from J, leaving 26 bases between them.

Many counts were recorded for this clonotype. The V call is TRBV2, the J call TRBJ1-1; a possible D gene is TRBD1 (5 bases). Germline V gene data show CDR1 as SNHLY and CDR2 as FYNNEI. The CDR3 spans 17 residues. V was trimmed by 5 bases and J by 5 bases, leaving 24 bases between them. The CDR3: CASSLLRTGLDGTEAFF. The CDR3, as DNA: TGTGCCAGCAGTCTACTTAGAACAGGATTGGACGGTACTGAAGCTTTCTTT.

This clonotype showed up many times. This chain links TRBV7-2 with TRBJ1-1; D possibly corresponds to TRBD1 (5 bases). The germline V gene encodes CDR1 SGHTA and CDR2 FQGNSA. Deletions cut 5 bases from V and 4 bases from J, with 17 bases between. The CDR3 is made up of 15 amino acids. The DNA for the CDR3 is TGTGCCAGCAGCCTATTTGTCGGGGGAGCCACTGAAGCTTTCTTT. Its translation is CASSLFVGGATEAFF.

V usage is TRBV20-1 and J usage is TRBJ2-7, with 9 nucleotides matching TRBD2. With V trimmed by 3 bases and J by 3 bases, 12 bases remained unmatched. CDR1 DFQATT and CDR2 SNEGSKA come from the germline V gene (reference sequence). CDR3 length: 16 residues. CDR3 nucleotide sequence: TGCAGTGCTAGCTCCCTAGCGGGACGGGGGTTCTACGAGCAGTACTTC. This gives the protein CSASSLAGRGFYEQYF.

This clonotype was observed a few times. The V call is TRBV3-1, the J call TRBJ1-5; a possible D gene is TRBD1 (6 bases). Trimming took off 0 bases at V and 6 bases at J, with 24 bases between the two ends. Germline CDR1 reads LGHDT; CDR2 reads YNNKEL (reference sequence). The CDR3 is 19 residues long. The CDR3 nucleotides read TGTGCCAGCAGCCAAGAAGGGGGGTTTACGGAAGGTGGATGTCAGCCCCAGCATTTT. Translated: CASSQEGGFTEGGCQPQHF.